A single T cell receptor beta chain is shown here with its context. As yet, its antigen is unknown. This specimen belongs to a study of T cell repertoires in cytomegalovirus infection. Study summary: Peptides in the study included HLA-C-restricted and HLA-B-restricted CMV epitopes. Carrying CMV and the relevant HLA type showed in public TCR beta signatures.

MiXCR was run by TCRdb on the reads, yielding one entry per CDR3 protein. The sample includes 830,000 or so distinct CDR3 sequences, approximately 32% of them seen just once. Notes on the study in general: Totalled public TCR beta family frequency picked out people who carried CMV plus the relevant HLA. Dominating the ex vivo response were HLA-C-restricted CMV-specific TCR beta clonotypes.

The CDR3 is 14 residues long. The V end lost 5 bases, the J end lost 7 bases, and 18 bases lay between the germline ends. CDR1 and CDR2 (germline): MNHEY, SVGAGI. The chain combines TRBV6-5 with TRBJ2-7, with a tentative D call TRBD1 (6 bases). The input for sequencing was cultured CD8+ T cells from PBMCs, taken from culture after CMV antigen stimulation. This clonotype was sampled from a human donor in good health (CMV status not recorded). Some clones in this sample may be carry-over from other donors' samples. The CDR3 here is CASSTVMGADEQYV. In DNA form, the CDR3 reads TGTGCCAGCAGTACCGTTATGGGGGCTGATGAGCAGTACGTC.